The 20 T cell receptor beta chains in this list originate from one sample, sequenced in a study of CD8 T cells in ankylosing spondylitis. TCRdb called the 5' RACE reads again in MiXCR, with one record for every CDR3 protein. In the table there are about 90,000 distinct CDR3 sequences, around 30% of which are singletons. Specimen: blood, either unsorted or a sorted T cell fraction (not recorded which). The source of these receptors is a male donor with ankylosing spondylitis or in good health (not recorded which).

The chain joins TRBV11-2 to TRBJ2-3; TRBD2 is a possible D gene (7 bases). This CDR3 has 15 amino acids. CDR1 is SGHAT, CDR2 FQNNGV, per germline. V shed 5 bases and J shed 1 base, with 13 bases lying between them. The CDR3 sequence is CASSRRGGGTDTQYF. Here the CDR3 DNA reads TGTGCCAGCAGCCGGAGGGGGGGTGGCACAGATACGCAGTATTTT.

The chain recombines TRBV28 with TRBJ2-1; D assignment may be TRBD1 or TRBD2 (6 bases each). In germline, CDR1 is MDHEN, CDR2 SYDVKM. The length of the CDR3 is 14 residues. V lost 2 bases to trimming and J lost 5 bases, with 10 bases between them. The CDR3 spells CASSLLGGHNEQFF. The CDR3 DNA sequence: TGTGCCAGCAGTTTACTAGGGGGGCACAATGAGCAGTTCTTC.

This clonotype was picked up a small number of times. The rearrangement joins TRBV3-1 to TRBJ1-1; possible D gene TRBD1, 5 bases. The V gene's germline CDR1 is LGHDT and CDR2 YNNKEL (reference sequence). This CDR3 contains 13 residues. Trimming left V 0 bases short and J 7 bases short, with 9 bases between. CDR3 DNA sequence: TGTGCCAGCAGCCAAGATCTGACAGTTGAAGCTTTCTTT. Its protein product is CASSQDLTVEAFF.

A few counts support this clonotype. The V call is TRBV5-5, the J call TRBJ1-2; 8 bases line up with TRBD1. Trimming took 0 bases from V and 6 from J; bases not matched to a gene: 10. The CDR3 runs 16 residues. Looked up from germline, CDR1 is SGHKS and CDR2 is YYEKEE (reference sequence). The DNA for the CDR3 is TGTGCCAGCAGCTTGGTACCTGAGGCAGGGGGCCATGGCTACACCTTC. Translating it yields CASSLVPEAGGHGYTF. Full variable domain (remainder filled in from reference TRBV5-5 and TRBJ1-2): DAGVTQSPTHLIKTRGQQVTLRCSPISGHKSVSWYQQVLGQGPQFIFQYYEKEERGRGNFPDRFSARQFPNYSSELNVNALLLGDSALYLCASSLVPEAGGHGYTFGSGTRLTVV.

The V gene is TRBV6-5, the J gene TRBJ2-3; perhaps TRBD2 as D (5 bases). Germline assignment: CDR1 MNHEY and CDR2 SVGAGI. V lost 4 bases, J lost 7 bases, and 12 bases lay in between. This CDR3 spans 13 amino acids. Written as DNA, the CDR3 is TGTGCCAGCAGTTTGAACGGGAAAAATACGCAGTATTTT. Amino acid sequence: CASSLNGKNTQYF.

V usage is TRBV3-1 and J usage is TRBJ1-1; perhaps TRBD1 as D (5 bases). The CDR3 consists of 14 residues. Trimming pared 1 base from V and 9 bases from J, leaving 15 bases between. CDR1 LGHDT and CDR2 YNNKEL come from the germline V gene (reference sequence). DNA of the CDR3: TGTGCCAGCAGCCAAGTGACATTCCGGGGGAAAGCTTTCTTT. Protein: CASSQVTFRGKAFF.

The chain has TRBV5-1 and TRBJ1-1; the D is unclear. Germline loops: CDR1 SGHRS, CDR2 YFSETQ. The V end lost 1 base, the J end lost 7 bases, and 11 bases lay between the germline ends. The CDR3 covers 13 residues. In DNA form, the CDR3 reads TGCGCCAGCAGCTTGTTGGTTCAGGATGAAGCTTTCTTT. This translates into CASSLLVQDEAFF.

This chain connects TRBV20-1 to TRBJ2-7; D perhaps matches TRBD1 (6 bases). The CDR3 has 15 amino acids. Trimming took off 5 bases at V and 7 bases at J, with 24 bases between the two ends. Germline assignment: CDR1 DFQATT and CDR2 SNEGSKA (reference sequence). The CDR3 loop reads CSARKTGQFLGEQYV. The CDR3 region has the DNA TGCAGTGCTCGTAAGACAGGACAGTTTCTTGGTGAGCAGTACGTC.

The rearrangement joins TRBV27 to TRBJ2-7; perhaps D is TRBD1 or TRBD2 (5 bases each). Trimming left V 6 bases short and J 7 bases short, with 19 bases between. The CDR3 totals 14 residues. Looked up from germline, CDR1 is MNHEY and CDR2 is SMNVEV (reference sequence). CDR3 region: CASRSGTQVGEQYV. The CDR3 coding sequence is TGTGCCAGCAGGTCCGGGACGCAGGTTGGAGAGCAGTACGTC.

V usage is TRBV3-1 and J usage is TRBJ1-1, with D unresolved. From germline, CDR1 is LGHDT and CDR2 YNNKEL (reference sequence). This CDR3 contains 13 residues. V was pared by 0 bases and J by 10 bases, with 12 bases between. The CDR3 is CASSQDGQRGAFF. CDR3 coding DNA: TGTGCCAGCAGCCAAGATGGGCAGAGAGGAGCTTTCTTT.

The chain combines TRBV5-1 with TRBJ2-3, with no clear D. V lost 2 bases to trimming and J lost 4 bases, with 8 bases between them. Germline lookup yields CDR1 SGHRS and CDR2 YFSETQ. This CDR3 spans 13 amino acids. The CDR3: CASSFSSADTQYF. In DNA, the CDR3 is TGCGCCAGCAGCTTTTCTAGTGCAGATACGCAGTATTTT.

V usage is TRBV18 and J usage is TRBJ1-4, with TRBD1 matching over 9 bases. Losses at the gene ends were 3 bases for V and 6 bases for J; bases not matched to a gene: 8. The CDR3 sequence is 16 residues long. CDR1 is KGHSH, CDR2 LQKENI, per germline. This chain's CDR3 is CASSPGQGVGYEKLFF. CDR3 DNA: TGTGCCAGCTCACCGGGACAGGGCGTCGGGTATGAAAAACTGTTTTTT.

The CDR3 region has the DNA TGTGCCAGCAGCCCGGGATGGGGGGGCGAGCAGTACTTC. Translation: CASSPGWGGEQYF. The gene calls are TRBV7-9 and TRBJ2-7; 7 bases are shared with TRBD2. This CDR3 is 13 amino acids long. Unmatched junction bases numbered 7, after V lost 5 bases and J lost 6 bases. Germline CDR1 is SEHNR and CDR2 is FQNEAQ (reference sequence).

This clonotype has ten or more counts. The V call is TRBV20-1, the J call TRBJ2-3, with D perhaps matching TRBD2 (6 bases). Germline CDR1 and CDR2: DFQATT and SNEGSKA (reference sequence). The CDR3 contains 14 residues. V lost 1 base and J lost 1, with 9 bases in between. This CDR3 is CSARASVGTDTQYF. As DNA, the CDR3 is TGCAGTGCTAGAGCTAGCGTCGGCACAGATACGCAGTATTTT.

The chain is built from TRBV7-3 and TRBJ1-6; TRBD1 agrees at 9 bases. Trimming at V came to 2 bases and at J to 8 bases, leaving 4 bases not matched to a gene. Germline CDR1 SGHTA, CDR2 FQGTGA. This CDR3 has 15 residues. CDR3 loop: CASSLLTGGDSPLHF. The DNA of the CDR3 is TGTGCCAGCAGCTTACTTACAGGGGGCGATTCACCCCTCCACTTT.

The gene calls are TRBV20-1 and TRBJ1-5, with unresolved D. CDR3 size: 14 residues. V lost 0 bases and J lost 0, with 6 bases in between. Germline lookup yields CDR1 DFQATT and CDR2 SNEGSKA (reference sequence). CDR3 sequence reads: CSARDETSNQPQHF. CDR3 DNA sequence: TGCAGTGCTAGAGATGAGACTAGCAATCAGCCCCAGCATTTT.

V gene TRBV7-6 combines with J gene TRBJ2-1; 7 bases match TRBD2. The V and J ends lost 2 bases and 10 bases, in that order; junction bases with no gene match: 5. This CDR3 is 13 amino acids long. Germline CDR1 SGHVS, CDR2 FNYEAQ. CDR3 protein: CASSLPGRNEQFF. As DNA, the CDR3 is TGTGCCAGCAGCTTACCCGGGAGGAACGAGCAGTTCTTC.

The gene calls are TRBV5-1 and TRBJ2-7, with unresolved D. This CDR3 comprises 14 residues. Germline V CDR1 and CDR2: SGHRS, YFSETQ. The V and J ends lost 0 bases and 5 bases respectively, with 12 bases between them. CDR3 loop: CASSLGPTSNEQYV. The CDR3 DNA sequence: TGCGCCAGCAGCTTGGGACCCACCTCTAACGAGCAGTACGTC.

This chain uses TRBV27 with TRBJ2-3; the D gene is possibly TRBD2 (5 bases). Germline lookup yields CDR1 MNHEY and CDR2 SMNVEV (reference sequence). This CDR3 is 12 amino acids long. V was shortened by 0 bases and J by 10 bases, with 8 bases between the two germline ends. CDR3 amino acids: CASSLSAGAQYF. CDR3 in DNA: TGTGCCAGCAGTTTATCGGCGGGCGCGCAGTATTTT.

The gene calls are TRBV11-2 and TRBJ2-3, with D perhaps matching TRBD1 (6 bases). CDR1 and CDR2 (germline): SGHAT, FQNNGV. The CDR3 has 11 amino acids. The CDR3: CASEGADTQYF. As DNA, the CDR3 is TGTGCGAGCGAGGGGGCAGATACGCAGTATTTT.